The 14 T cell receptor beta chains below all came from one sample that was sequenced in a study of T cell repertoires and Cas9 in healthy adults. Sequenced by immunoSEQ multiplex PCR; TCRdb stores in-frame clones only, minus some. In the table there are around 25,000 clones, over 85% of which are singletons. Input material: CD4+ effector T cells (CD127+, CD25-, CD137-, CD154-) from PBMCs; culture status not recorded. All receptors derive from a human donor in good health.

This chain joins TRBV5-4 and TRBJ1-1; D unclear. The length of the CDR3 is 14 residues. Trimming removed 1 base from V and 1 base from J, with 8 bases in between. The germline V gene encodes CDR1 SGHNT and CDR2 YYREEE (reference sequence). The CDR3 sequence: CASSLKWENTEAFF. The CDR3 nucleotides read TGTGCCAGCAGCTTGAAGTGGGAGAACACTGAAGCTTTCTTT.

The J gene is TRBJ1-4, the V gene TRBV27; 7 bases agree with TRBD1. After removal of 7 bases from V and 8 bases from J, the junction contained 10 bases not matched to a gene. This CDR3 has 14 residues. Germline CDR1 is MNHEY and CDR2 is SMNVEV (reference sequence). In DNA form, the CDR3 reads TGTGCCAGCAAGCCACAGGGGCTGAGCGAAAAACTGTTTTTT. It is translated as CASKPQGLSEKLFF.

The chain employs TRBV4-1 and TRBJ1-2, with no clear D. Germline CDR1 and CDR2: MGHRA and YSYEKL. The length of the CDR3 is 12 residues. The ends were cut back, 4 bases at V and 8 bases at J, with 11 bases in the middle. CDR3 DNA sequence: TGCGCCAGCAGCCCGGTGGGGATAGGCTACACCTTC. This codes for CASSPVGIGYTF.

This chain uses TRBV11-3 with TRBJ2-7; D is perhaps TRBD1 (6 bases). Germline V lookup: CDR1 SGHNT, CDR2 YENEEA. CDR3 length equals 16 residues. V lost 5 bases to trimming and J lost 3 bases, with 20 bases between them. CDR3 protein: CASSPPRRGRIYEQYF. Written as DNA, the CDR3 is TGTGCCAGCAGCCCCCCCCGCAGGGGCAGGATCTACGAGCAGTACTTC.

The chain has TRBV5-1 and TRBJ2-5; D is possibly TRBD1 (6 bases). Trimming took 4 bases from V and 4 from J, leaving 20 bases between them. Germline lookup yields CDR1 SGHRS and CDR2 YFSETQ. The CDR3 loop spans 16 amino acids. The CDR3 bases are TGCGCCAGCAGCCCCACAGGGCATCTTGGGCCAGAGACCCAGTACTTC. It codes for CASSPTGHLGPETQYF.

The V gene is TRBV29-1, the J gene TRBJ2-3; 8 bases match TRBD2. Germline CDR1 is SQVTM and CDR2 is ANQGSEA. The J segment lost 1 base and the V segment lost 1 base, leaving 7 bases of the junction unmatched. The CDR3 totals 16 residues. CDR3 DNA: TGCAGCGTTGAAGCCCAGGGGCGGGGGGGCACAGATACGCAGTATTTT. Translating it yields CSVEAQGRGGTDTQYF.

The chain is built from TRBV20-1 and TRBJ2-7; unclear D gene. The CDR3 contains 11 residues. V shed 7 bases and J shed 2 bases, with 9 bases lying between them. Germline lookup yields CDR1 DFQATT and CDR2 SNEGSKA (reference sequence). CDR3 residues: CSGSTTYEQYF. CDR3 nucleotides: TGCAGTGGCTCCACTACCTACGAGCAGTACTTC.

In this sample, this clone turned up a few times. This chain connects TRBV11-3 to TRBJ2-1, with 9 bases matching TRBD2. CDR1 and CDR2 (germline): SGHNT, YENEEA. The V and J ends lost 0 bases and 5 bases, in that order; junction bases with no gene match: 5. CDR3 size: 16 residues. The CDR3 DNA reads TGTGCCAGCAGCTTAGATGGGCGCGGGGGGGACAATGAGCAGTTCTTC. It specifies CASSLDGRGGDNEQFF.

This clone was detected once. CDR3 residues: CASSLDRDYEQYF. DNA of the CDR3: TGCGCCAGCAGCCTGGACAGGGACTACGAGCAGTACTTC. This chain connects TRBV5-1 to TRBJ2-7, with 8 bases fitting TRBD1. This CDR3 has 13 residues. The germline V gene encodes CDR1 SGHRS and CDR2 YFSETQ. J was trimmed by 3 bases and V by 4 bases; bases with no gene match: 3.

The rearrangement links TRBV5-1 to TRBJ1-1, with a tentative D call TRBD1 (6 bases). V was trimmed by 5 bases and J by 4 bases, leaving 24 bases between them. CDR1 is SGHRS and CDR2 is YFSETQ in the germline V gene. This CDR3 comprises 17 residues. Here the CDR3 reads CASSRGTGTGSATEAFF. In nucleotides, the CDR3 is TGCGCCAGCAGTCGAGGTACCGGAACAGGGTCGGCCACTGAAGCTTTCTTT.

The chain couples TRBV5-6 to TRBJ2-1; D unresolved. Trimming left V 4 bases short and J 6 bases short, with 20 bases between. Germline CDR1 reads SGHDT; CDR2 reads YYEEEE. The CDR3 has 16 residues. The CDR3 sequence is CASSPERPYRSNEQFF. CDR3 sequence (DNA): TGTGCCAGCAGCCCCGAGAGGCCCTACCGGTCCAATGAGCAGTTCTTC. The full variable domain, completed using reference TRBV5-6 and TRBJ2-1, is DAGVTQSPTHLIKTRGQQVTLRCSPKSGHDTVSWYQQALGQGPQFIFQYYEEEERQRGNFPDRFSGHQFPNYSSELNVNALLLGDSALYLCASSPERPYRSNEQFFGPGTRLTVL.

The chain joins TRBV7-2 to TRBJ2-2, with D possibly matching TRBD2 (6 bases). V was pared by 5 bases and J by 3 bases, with 16 bases between. The CDR3 is 16 residues long. Per the germline V gene, CDR1 is SGHTA and CDR2 is FQGNSA. CDR3 sequence: CASSRWGCGDTGELFF. The CDR3 region has the DNA TGTGCCAGCAGCCGTTGGGGGTGCGGGGACACCGGGGAGCTGTTTTTT. Combining the CDR3 with reference TRBV7-2 and TRBJ2-2 gives the whole variable domain GAGVSQSPSNKVTEKGKDVELRCDPISGHTALYWYRQSLGQGLEFLIYFQGNSAPDKSGLPSDRFSAERTGGSVSTLTIQRTQQEDSAVYLCASSRWGCGDTGELFFGEGSRLTVL.

The chain carries TRBV10-2 and TRBJ1-5; D remains ambiguous. Germline CDR1 and CDR2: WSHSY and SAAADI. The CDR3 loop spans 13 amino acids. V lost 4 bases and J lost 4, with 8 bases in between. Written as DNA, the CDR3 is TGCGCCAGCAGTGGGCGGGGAAATCAGCCCCAGCATTTT. This encodes CASSGRGNQPQHF.

The CDR3 DNA reads as TGTGCCAGTAGTAAAACGACAGGCCCCCCCTACGAGCAGTACTTC. Its translation is CASSKTTGPPYEQYF. The chain uses TRBV19 and TRBJ2-7; possibly TRBD1 for D (6 bases). The CDR3 is made up of 15 amino acids. V was trimmed by 4 bases and J by 2 bases, leaving 15 bases between them. CDR1 and CDR2 (germline): LNHDA, SQIVND (reference sequence).